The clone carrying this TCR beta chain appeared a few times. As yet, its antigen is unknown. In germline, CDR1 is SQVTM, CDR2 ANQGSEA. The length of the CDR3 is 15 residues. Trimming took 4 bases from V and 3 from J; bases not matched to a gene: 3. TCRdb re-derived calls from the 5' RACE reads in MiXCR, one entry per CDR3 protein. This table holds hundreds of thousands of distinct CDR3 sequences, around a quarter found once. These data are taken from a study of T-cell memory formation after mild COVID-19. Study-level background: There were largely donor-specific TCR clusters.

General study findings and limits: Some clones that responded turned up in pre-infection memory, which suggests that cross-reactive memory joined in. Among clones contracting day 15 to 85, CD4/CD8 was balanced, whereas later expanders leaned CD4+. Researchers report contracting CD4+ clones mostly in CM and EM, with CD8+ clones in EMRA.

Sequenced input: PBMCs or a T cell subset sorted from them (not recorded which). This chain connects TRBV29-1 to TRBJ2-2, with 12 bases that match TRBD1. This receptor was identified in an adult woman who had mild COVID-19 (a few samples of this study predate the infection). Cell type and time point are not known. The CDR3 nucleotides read TGCAGCGTTGCGGGGACAGGGGGCGACACCGGGGAGCTGTTTTTT. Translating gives CSVAGTGGDTGELFF.